These 9 T cell receptor beta chains share one sample of origin, sequenced in a study of blood T cell repertoires in COVID-19. Assay: immunoSEQ multiplex PCR; the TCRdb copy retains only in-frame clones and omits some. The sample lists 90,000 to 120,000 clones, 89% occurring once. Sequences were obtained from peripheral blood. Receptors originate from a man aged 40-49 years with active or convalescent COVID-19.

The chain uses TRBV30 and TRBJ2-1; D call uncertain. The germline gives CDR1 GTSNPN, CDR2 SVGIG (reference sequence). The CDR3 length is 11 residues. Trimming stripped 7 bases from V and 4 bases from J, with 8 bases between. CDR3 in DNA: TGTGCCTATAGAGATTACAATGAGCAGTTCTTC. The encoded protein is CAYRDYNEQFF.

V gene TRBV21-1 combines with J gene TRBJ2-3; the D call of TRBD2 is as the table states it, not checked on the DNA. TRBV21-1 is a pseudogene. This CDR3 comprises 13 residues. CDR3 sequence (DNA): TGTGCCAGCAGCAAACGCGGGACAGATACGCAGTATTTT. Translating gives CASSKRGTDTQYF.

The chain is built from TRBV4-3 and TRBJ2-7; no reliable D call. V lost 1 base and J lost 0, with 4 bases in between. The CDR3 has 13 residues. Germline lookup yields CDR1 LGHNA and CDR2 YSLEER. The chain's CDR3 is CASSQGSSYEQYF. CDR3 nucleotides: TGCGCCAGCAGCCAAGGGAGCTCCTACGAGCAGTACTTC.

The J gene is TRBJ2-3, the V gene TRBV27, with TRBD2 matching 14 bases. CDR1 and CDR2 (germline): MNHEY, SMNVEV (reference sequence). The CDR3 covers 15 residues. With V trimmed by 3 bases and J by 5 bases, 1 base remained unmatched. For the CDR3, the DNA is TGTGCCAGCAGTTTCGGGACTAGCGGGAGAGATACGCAGTATTTT. Residues: CASSFGTSGRDTQYF.

The chain is built from TRBV3-1 (or the pseudogene TRBV3-2) and TRBJ2-3; 7 nucleotides match TRBD1. V trimming: 1 base; J trimming: 4 bases; junction bases outside the gene matches: 5. Germline CDR1 is LGHDT and CDR2 is YNNKEL (reference sequence). The CDR3 consists of 15 residues. CDR3 nucleotide sequence: TGTGCCAGCAGCCAAGGGGACAGTGTATCAGATACGCAGTATTTT. This sequence encodes CASSQGDSVSDTQYF.

This rearrangement joins TRBV30 to TRBJ2-2, with TRBD1 identical over 7 bases. The CDR3 extends over 14 amino acids. CDR1 is GTSNPN and CDR2 is SVGIG in the germline V gene (reference sequence). V lost 4 bases and J lost 3; bases outside the gene matches: 5. CDR3 region: CAWNRGRDTGELFF. DNA for the CDR3: TGTGCCTGGAACAGGGGTCGAGACACCGGGGAGCTGTTTTTT.

This chain uses TRBV28 with TRBJ2-7; possible D gene TRBD1, 6 bases. V shed 6 bases and J shed 9 bases, with 15 bases lying between them. Germline V gives CDR1 MDHEN, CDR2 SYDVKM. The CDR3 length is 12 residues. CDR3 bases: TGTGCCAGCAGCCAGGTTACAGGGTCGCAGTACTTC. This sequence encodes CASSQVTGSQYF.

In its sample, this clone was seen a few times. This rearrangement joins TRBV7-2 to TRBJ1-1; D perhaps matches TRBD1 (5 bases). With 5 bases removed from V and 0 bases from J, the gap between germline ends came to 22 bases. Germline CDR1 reads SGHTA; CDR2 reads FQGNSA. This CDR3 contains 18 residues. CDR3 DNA: TGTGCCAGCAGCGACATCAGGGATTTAGTGTTTATGAACACTGAAGCTTTCTTT. This sequence encodes CASSDIRDLVFMNTEAFF.

Written as DNA, the CDR3 is TGTGCCAGCAGTTACACATGGGGGGCTGAAGCTTTCTTT. Translated, it gives CASSYTWGAEAFF. The rearrangement links TRBV6-2 or TRBV6-3 to TRBJ1-1; D may be TRBD1 (5 bases). There are 13 residues in the CDR3. Germline V lookup: CDR1 MNHEY, CDR2 SVGEGT. The V and J ends lost 2 bases and 6 bases respectively, with 10 bases between them.